The 17 T cell receptor beta chains given below trace back to one sample, sequenced in a study of CD8 T cells in ankylosing spondylitis. TCRdb redid the calling of the 5' RACE reads with MiXCR, one entry per CDR3 protein. The table lists 230,000 or so distinct CDR3 sequences, 18% of them singletons. The specimen sequenced was blood, either unsorted or a sorted T cell fraction (not recorded which). These receptors were taken from a male donor with ankylosing spondylitis or in good health (not recorded which).

This clonotype was picked up a small number of times. The chain uses TRBV5-5 and TRBJ2-1; D is possibly TRBD2 (6 bases). The germline gives CDR1 SGHKS, CDR2 YYEKEE (reference sequence). V lost 0 bases, J lost 9 bases, and 16 bases lay in between. The CDR3 has 15 amino acids. Written as DNA, the CDR3 is TGTGCCAGCAGCTTGGAGGAACTAGCAGCAGTTGAGCAGTTCTTC. Its translation is CASSLEELAAVEQFF. Using reference TRBV5-5 and TRBJ2-1 for the parts outside the CDR3, the full variable domain is DAGVTQSPTHLIKTRGQQVTLRCSPISGHKSVSWYQQVLGQGPQFIFQYYEKEERGRGNFPDRFSARQFPNYSSELNVNALLLGDSALYLCASSLEELAAVEQFFGPGTRLTVL.

This clonotype has just a few counts. V and J are TRBV5-5 and TRBJ2-3; either TRBD1 or TRBD2 may fit D (5 bases each). The CDR3 covers 15 residues. V was clipped by 0 bases and J by 0 bases, with 8 bases between them. The germline CDR1 and CDR2 sequences are SGHKS and YYEKEE (reference sequence). CDR3 bases: TGTGCCAGCAGCTTGGGGTGGGACAGCACAGATACGCAGTATTTT. This encodes CASSLGWDSTDTQYF. Using reference TRBV5-5 and TRBJ2-3 for the parts outside the CDR3, the full variable domain is DAGVTQSPTHLIKTRGQQVTLRCSPISGHKSVSWYQQVLGQGPQFIFQYYEKEERGRGNFPDRFSARQFPNYSSELNVNALLLGDSALYLCASSLGWDSTDTQYFGPGTRLTVL.

The chain employs TRBV4-1 and TRBJ1-1, with 9 nucleotides matching TRBD1. This CDR3 comprises 16 residues. The V segment lost 1 base and the J segment 3 bases; nucleotides outside the gene matches: 6. Germline V gene lookup returns CDR1 MGHRA and CDR2 YSYEKL. The CDR3 is CASSQVGTGMDTEAFF. The CDR3 region has the DNA TGCGCCAGCAGCCAAGTGGGGACAGGGATGGACACTGAAGCTTTCTTT.

This clonotype was detected a few times. The rearrangement joins TRBV5-6 to TRBJ1-3, with a weak D call TRBD1 (5 bases). CDR3 length: 16 residues. Germline lookup yields CDR1 SGHDT and CDR2 YYEEEE. V dropped 2 bases and J dropped 0 bases, with 12 bases sitting between them. The CDR3 sequence: CASSLGTLSSGNTIYF. CDR3 sequence (DNA): TGTGCCAGCAGCTTAGGGACCTTGAGCTCTGGAAACACCATATATTTT.

J is TRBJ2-3 and V is TRBV3-1; D is perhaps TRBD1 (6 bases). From germline, CDR1 is LGHDT and CDR2 YNNKEL (reference sequence). CDR3 length equals 13 residues. The V end was cut by 3 bases, the J end by 5 bases, with 9 bases between. CDR3 coding DNA: TGTGCCAGCAGCCAGGGGGCCGGAGATACGCAGTATTTT. It translates to CASSQGAGDTQYF.

Worth noting for this clonotype: This may be a read error: a much more frequent sequence differs by one nucleotide. The V and J genes are TRBV7-2 and TRBJ2-7, with 11 bases aligning to TRBD2. From germline, CDR1 is SGHTA and CDR2 FQGNSA. This CDR3 has 16 amino acids. The CDR3 sequence is CSSSLLAGEQSYEQYF. The DNA for the CDR3 is TGTTCCAGCAGCTTACTAGCGGGAGAACAGTCCTACGAGCAGTACTTC.

This clonotype was observed many times. This chain's CDR3 is CASSDRGFRETQYF. For the CDR3, the DNA is TGTGCCAGCAGCGACAGGGGGTTTAGAGAGACCCAGTACTTC. V and J are TRBV5-5 and TRBJ2-5, with TRBD1 matching 9 bases. V gave up 4 bases and J gave up 4 bases; unmatched junction bases: 5. The CDR3 is 14 residues long. Per germline, CDR1 SGHKS and CDR2 YYEKEE (reference sequence).

V gene TRBV5-1 combines with J gene TRBJ2-7; D tentatively reads TRBD1 or TRBD2 (5 bases each). CDR3 length: 14 amino acids. CDR1 and CDR2 (germline): SGHRS, YFSETQ. V lost 0 bases and J 11 bases, leaving 18 bases between the germline ends. The CDR3 protein is CASSLDSGTPKKYF. The CDR3 DNA reads TGCGCCAGCAGCTTGGATTCCGGGACCCCTAAGAAGTACTTC. The complete variable domain, with remaining parts taken from reference TRBV5-1 and TRBJ2-7, reads KAGVTQTPRYLIKTRGQQVTLSCSPISGHRSVSWYQQTPGQGLQFLFEYFSETQRNKGNFPGRFSGRQFSNSRSEMNVSTLELGDSALYLCASSLDSGTPKKYFGPGTRLTVT.

The table lists this clonotype with a few counts. This chain joins TRBV5-5 and TRBJ2-5, with 7 positions matching TRBD1. Germline CDR1 and CDR2: SGHKS and YYEKEE (reference sequence). The junction had 11 bases not matched to a gene; V was cut back by 4 bases and J by 5 bases. The CDR3 runs 15 residues. The CDR3 reads CASSPSQGVRETQYF. The CDR3 region has the DNA TGTGCCAGCAGCCCCAGTCAGGGGGTGAGGGAGACCCAGTACTTC.

This clonotype was found a few times. DNA for the CDR3: TGTGCCAGCAGCCCGGGACAGGGGGCGTTGAACGAGCAGTACTTC. Translation gives CASSPGQGALNEQYF. The genes are TRBV7-9 and TRBJ2-7, with 12 nucleotides matching TRBD1. Germline V gives CDR1 SEHNR, CDR2 FQNEAQ (reference sequence). With 5 bases clipped from V and 5 bases from J, the junction kept 7 bases outside the gene matches. The CDR3 length is 15 residues. Supplemented by reference TRBV7-9 and TRBJ2-7, the full variable domain reads DTGVSQNPRHKITKRGQNVTFRCDPISEHNRLYWYRQTLGQGPEFLTYFQNEAQLEKSRLLSDRFSAERPKGSFSTLEIQRTEQGDSAMYLCASSPGQGALNEQYFGPGTRLTVT.

The chain uses TRBV5-6 and TRBJ2-1; D perhaps matches TRBD2 (5 bases). This CDR3 is built from 18 residues. CDR1 is SGHDT, CDR2 YYEEEE, per germline. V was clipped by 1 base and J by 2 bases, with 19 bases between them. The CDR3 DNA reads TGTGCCAGCAGCTTGTTTGTGGATGTGGGAGAAACCTACAATGAGCAGTTCTTC. As protein: CASSLFVDVGETYNEQFF.

In its sample, this clonotype was seen a few times. J is TRBJ2-5 and V is TRBV29-1; possibly TRBD2 for D (6 bases). Trimming took off 1 base at V and 6 bases at J, with 9 bases between the two ends. This CDR3 contains 12 residues. CDR1 is SQVTM, CDR2 ANQGSEA, per germline. The CDR3 sequence is CSVEAGVKTQYF. DNA for the CDR3: TGCAGCGTTGAAGCGGGAGTAAAGACCCAGTACTTC. Looking up the rest from reference TRBV29-1 and TRBJ2-5 gives the full variable domain: SAVISQKPSRDICQRGTSLTIQCQVDSQVTMMFWYRQQPGQSLTLIATANQGSEATYESGFVIDKFPISRPNLTFSTLTVSNMSPEDSSIYLCSVEAGVKTQYFGPGTRLLVL.

The genes are TRBV4-1 and TRBJ2-7; the D gene is possibly TRBD1 (6 bases). The CDR3 is 16 amino acids. Trimming removed 3 bases at V and 4 bases at J, with 19 bases between. CDR1 and CDR2 (germline): MGHRA, YSYEKL. CDR3 DNA: TGCGCCAGCAGCCAGTTAACGGGACAAGGGAGATACGAGCAGTACTTC. This encodes CASSQLTGQGRYEQYF.

This clonotype has more than one count but fewer than ten. This chain joins TRBV4-1 and TRBJ2-7; maybe TRBD2 (6 bases). The CDR3 runs to 14 residues. Trimming stripped 4 bases from V and 5 bases from J, with 15 bases between. CDR1 and CDR2 from the germline V gene are MGHRA and YSYEKL. The CDR3: CASSPTPQRDEQYF. The CDR3, as DNA: TGCGCCAGCAGCCCAACCCCCCAGCGGGACGAGCAGTACTTC.

The chain uses TRBV11-2 and TRBJ2-7, with 9 positions matching TRBD2. V lost 0 bases to trimming and J lost 5 bases; unmatched junction nucleotides: 5. There are 15 residues in the CDR3. Per germline, CDR1 SGHAT and CDR2 FQNNGV. For the CDR3, the DNA is TGTGCCAGCAGCTTAGATTTGGCTAGCGGGAACGAGCAGTACTTC. Amino acid sequence: CASSLDLASGNEQYF.

A single count supports this clonotype. This chain links TRBV4-1 with TRBJ2-2; D tentatively reads TRBD1 or TRBD2 (5 bases each). The germline V and J ends were trimmed by 0 bases and 6 bases, with 8 bases remaining between them. CDR1 MGHRA and CDR2 YSYEKL come from the germline V gene. The CDR3 spans 14 residues. The CDR3 DNA sequence: TGCGCCAGCAGCCAAGAACGGGGCGCCGGGGAGCTGTTTTTT. It translates to CASSQERGAGELFF.

In its sample, this clonotype was seen a few times. The rearrangement joins TRBV20-1 to TRBJ2-7; TRBD2 might be the D (6 bases). The CDR3 loop spans 14 amino acids. Germline V CDR1 and CDR2: DFQATT, SNEGSKA (reference sequence). The V and J ends lost 5 bases and 0 bases respectively, with 14 bases between them. This chain's CDR3 is CSALGRRSSYEQYF. The CDR3 bases are TGCAGTGCTCTGGGGAGGAGAAGCTCCTACGAGCAGTACTTC.